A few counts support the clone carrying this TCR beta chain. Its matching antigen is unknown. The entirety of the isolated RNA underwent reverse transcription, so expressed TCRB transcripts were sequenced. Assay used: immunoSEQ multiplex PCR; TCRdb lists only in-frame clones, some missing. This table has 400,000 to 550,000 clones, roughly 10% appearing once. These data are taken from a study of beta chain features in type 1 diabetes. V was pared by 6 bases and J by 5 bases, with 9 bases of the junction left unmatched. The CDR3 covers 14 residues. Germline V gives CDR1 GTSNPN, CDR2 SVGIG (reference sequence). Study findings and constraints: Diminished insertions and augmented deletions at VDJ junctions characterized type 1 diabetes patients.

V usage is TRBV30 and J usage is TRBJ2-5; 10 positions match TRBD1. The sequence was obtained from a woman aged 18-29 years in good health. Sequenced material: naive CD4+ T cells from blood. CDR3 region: CACNRDRGVETQYF. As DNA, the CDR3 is TGTGCCTGCAACCGGGACAGGGGAGTCGAGACCCAGTACTTC.